This record covers a single T cell receptor (beta chain). Method: immunoSEQ multiplex PCR; TCRdb's copy keeps in-frame clones and lacks some. The repertoire holds about 73,000 clones, with about 86% as singletons. The data were obtained in a study of OX40 agonist ivuxolimab in advanced cancers. Anyone with autoimmune disease history or systemic immunosuppression was excluded. The sequenced sample was CD4+ or CD8+ T cells sorted from blood, obtained in a trial of the OX40 agonist ivuxolimab. The receptor was isolated from an adult with an advanced solid tumor such as melanoma, head and neck, liver or kidney cancer.

CDR3 sequence reads: CASSGHRHESYNEQFF. CDR3 in DNA: TGTGCCAGCTCGGGACACCGGCATGAGTCCTACAATGAGCAGTTCTTC. This sequence joins TRBV7-3 and TRBJ2-1; tentatively, D is TRBD1 (6 bases). With 8 bases removed from V and 1 base from J, the gap between germline ends came to 18 bases. CDR1 and CDR2 from the germline V gene are SGHTA and FQGTGA. The CDR3 is made up of 16 amino acids.